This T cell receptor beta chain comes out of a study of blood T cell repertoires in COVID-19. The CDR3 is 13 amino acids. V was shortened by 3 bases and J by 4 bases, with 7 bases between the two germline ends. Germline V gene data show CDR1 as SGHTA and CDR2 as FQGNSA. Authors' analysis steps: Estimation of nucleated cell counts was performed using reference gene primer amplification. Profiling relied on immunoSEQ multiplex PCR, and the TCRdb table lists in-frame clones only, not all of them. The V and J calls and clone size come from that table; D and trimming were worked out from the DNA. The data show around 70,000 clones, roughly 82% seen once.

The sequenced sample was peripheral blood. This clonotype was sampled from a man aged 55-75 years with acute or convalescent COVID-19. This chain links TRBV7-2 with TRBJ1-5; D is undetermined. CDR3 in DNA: TGTGCCAGCAGCTTGAGCCGAAATCAGCCCCAGCATTTT. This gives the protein CASSLSRNQPQHF.